The TCR beta chain under discussion was sequenced for a study of cytomegalovirus exposure and HLA in healthy donors (dated by TCRdb to between 2016 and 2019). Looking at the study overall: According to an earlier analysis of 587 of the donors, about 180 million T cells yielded roughly 100 million unique TCR beta sequences and approximately 300 Gb of sequence data. A separate validation cohort of 100 to 150 different subjects was used in addition to the approximately 670-subject first cohort. HLA typing covered class I and class II loci at four-digit resolution. The study profiled the T cell repertoires of about 640 subjects by immunosequencing and related them to cytomegalovirus serostatus. The study aimed to test whether signatures of past pathogen exposure could be identified by cataloging public T cell receptors. To predict cytomegalovirus infection status, the study brought together high-throughput TCR immunosequencing, statistical association of individual TCRs with disease status, and machine learning. In the later analysis, no new phenotypic data were used to find candidate immune exposures; instead, reliance was placed on TCR beta sequences and their occurrence across donors. An earlier analysis of 587 of the donors used high-throughput TCR beta sequencing to judge whether each TCR beta V gene segment behaved as functional or pseudogenic. A later analysis re-examined previously published TCR beta repertoires from over 500 donors and added high-resolution HLA genotyping to investigate patterns of TCR occurrence. A later genetic analysis took genome-wide SNP genotypes for about 65% of the roughly 670 donors and used that subset as a discovery cohort. Every repertoire in the discovery cohort had been generated on one and the same sequencing platform. The number of typed donors differed by locus: roughly 629-640 for A, B, C, DRB1 and DQB1; 522 for DQA1; 600 to 610 for DPA1; and 450 to 480 for DPB1. Among some 400 genotyped donors of the cohort, an average of approximately 240,000 unique TCR beta nucleotide sequences was sequenced per donor, of which about 18% were non-productive. Donor age, sex, ethnicity and CMV serostatus were compiled together with the repertoire data. Because of strong linkage in the cohort, roughly 5 DR-DQ haplotypes were treated as single units for association and clustering. An early release covering roughly 640 HLA-typed donors comprised about 300 gigabases of sequencing data and roughly 85 million unique TCR sequences. Among the roughly 390 genotyped donors, approximately 77% belonged to the genetic ancestry cluster associated with self-reported Caucasian donors.

The library was built by means of the immunoSEQ multiplex PCR assay. A mixture of 60 forward primers for TCR Vbeta segments and 13 reverse primers for TCR Jbeta segments was used in the multiplex PCR. A multiplex PCR assay on genomic DNA amplified the CDR3 region of rearranged TCR beta genes. The amplified TCR beta libraries were sequenced on the Illumina HiSeq System as 87-base-pair reads. Processing in the source paper ran as follows. A later analysis tallied approximately 87 million unique TCR beta chains across the 666 repertoires, and around 9.9 million of those chains were shared by two or more donors. Raw reads were error-corrected and collapsed into unique sequences by a nearest-neighbor algorithm in which closely related sequences were merged to remove PCR and sequencing errors. V, D and J gene segments were assigned by aligning CDR3 sequences to IMGT reference sequences. For a sequence to be retained, a match of at least six nucleotides to both a V gene segment and a J gene segment was required. Rearrangements were classified as productive when the CDR3 lacked stop codons and remained in frame with V and J, and all other rearrangements were classified as non-productive. CDR3 was defined according to IMGT convention as the region running from the second conserved V-encoded cysteine to the conserved J-encoded phenylalanine. The earlier analysis of 550 to 650 of the donors excluded any sequence lacking an unambiguous match to a single V gene segment. In an earlier analysis of 587 of the donors, V segments were called functional above 56.7% productive rearrangements and were called segregating when the between-donor standard deviation exceeded 5%. To diagnose cytomegalovirus status from the catalog of TCR beta chain sequences, a statistical classification framework was built. A later analysis assigned V and J genes by comparing TCR nucleotide sequences with IMGT/GENE-DB human TR gene sequences. A later analysis assigned CDR3 sequences and most-parsimonious VDJ recombination scenarios with the TCRdist pipeline. In a later analysis, each TCR beta chain was defined by its CDR3 amino acid sequence together with its V-gene family, and reads lacking a unique V-gene family were excluded. As a way to deal with suspected cross-contamination and a sequencing artifact, a later analysis dropped more than 500 nucleotide sequences that were highly shared and had low generation probability. A later analysis calculated a clonal expansion index for each public chain from normalized within-repertoire ranks of inferred template counts. Generation probabilities in a later analysis came from a VDJ recombination model fitted to out-of-frame rearrangements, and those results were checked against IGoR. Hypergeometric tests were used in a later analysis to score TCR-TCR, TCR-HLA and TCR-CMV co-occurrence, with a repertoire-size bias correction applied to the TCR pairs. A later analysis estimated false discovery rates by permuting HLA or CMV assignments 20 times. In a later analysis, co-occurring TCRs were grouped with DBSCAN, and TCRdist sequence similarity was added when clustering was performed within HLA-allele-positive subsets. Co-occurrence clustering excluded repertoires with fewer than 30,000 or more than 120,000 public chains, plus five with anomalous nucleotide sharing. As stored in TCRdb, this immuneACCESS dataset retains in-frame rearrangements with V and J assigned. A fraction of the clones does not appear; measured against another copy, unresolved V genes explain less than half of the discrepancy, and the remainder lacks a known reason. V, J and clone size derive from that table, while D and trimming were established from the DNA sequence. Here the sample has tens of thousands of clones; 60% to 75% occur a single time. 20% to 25% of the sample belongs to the ten largest clones.

Comments on this clone: Its antigen has not been determined. No base qualities exist here, and no much larger clone lies one base off it.

Broad study findings and their caveats: At a false discovery rate of 0.05, a later analysis linked some 18,000 TCR beta sequences to specific HLA alleles. Most CMV-associated TCR beta chains appeared to be HLA-restricted in a later analysis, and the HLA associations seemed to be driven largely by CMV exposure. The earlier analysis of a few hundred of the donors excluded some 16 rarely observed V segments, including chromosome 9 orphons, because counts were too low. This cohort had only TCR beta chains sequenced, and the lack of alpha or paired-chain data limited which features could be detected. A further reported finding was that TCR beta sequences accurately predicted the HLA-A and HLA-B alleles for most subjects in the first cohort. Sequencing depth was assumed to be roughly uniform across donors in the presence/absence analyses, though that assumption may not hold. Because the 87-base-pair reads could not distinguish some IMGT-functional V segments, including TRBV6-2 and TRBV6-3, those segments were excluded. In an earlier analysis of several hundred of the donors, most TCR beta V segments were observed in productive rearrangements about 87% or about 30% of the time, broadly matching IMGT annotations. Correlated functional status among segregating V segments might be attributable to linkage disequilibrium, but an unknown experimental factor could not be ruled out. The sequencing pipeline was judged likely to have produced a cluster of highly shared sequence variants as a technical artifact. The authors suggested that the approach could potentially be extended to other disease states and immunological phenotypes. Because some donors lacked HLA typing at each locus, the association tests relied only on the typed subset. Assigning TCR associations to individual alleles was difficult when HLA alleles, especially DR and DQ, strongly co-occurred. For the cohort, immune exposure information was limited to CMV serostatus. Compared with equally common non-associated chains, HLA-associated TCR beta chains in a later analysis were more clonally expanded and had lower generation probabilities. In a later analysis, the rate of TCR association differed among HLA loci, with DRB1 alleles having the most associated TCRs and HLA-C alleles having the fewest. A later genetic analysis reported fewer N-insertions in productive TCRs among donors in an Asian-associated ancestry cluster than the roughly 700-donor mean. The study gave a list of some 150 TCR beta chains associated with cytomegalovirus. While some public TCRs were present in many individuals, most TCR sequences turned up only very rarely across donors. In a later genetic analysis, a missense DCLRE1C variant was associated with V-gene and J-gene trimming of TCR beta chains, and the association was replicated in an independent cohort. Cytomegalovirus status was reported to be diagnosed by the classifier with high specificity and sensitivity in both the original and validation cohorts. A later analysis reported that several top co-occurrence clusters appeared linked to parvovirus B19, influenza, CMV and Epstein-Barr virus. In vitro tests confirmed that a few of the cytomegalovirus-associated TCR beta chains recognize cytomegalovirus antigens.

The cohort consisted of some 730 healthy bone marrow donors. Cohort members were all nominally healthy when sampled, although unrecorded immune exposures were likely present. The donor was CMV seropositive and belonged to the group of around 300 seropositive cohort members. Each donor provided a peripheral blood sample, and peripheral blood mononuclear cells were used for TCR beta sequencing. The Qiagen DNeasy Blood Extraction Kit was used to extract genomic DNA from the blood cell samples. The CDR3, from cysteine to phenylalanine, totals 17 residues. The only DNA kept is the CDR3, 51 bases in frame from the first base. Via the germline V gene, CDR1 is SGHVS and CDR2 FQNEAQ. The junction shows trimming of 0 bases on V and 2 bases on J, and the gene matches do not reach 6 bases of it.

The receptor was derived from a man aged 35-49 years in good health and CMV-seropositive. The sample was PBMCs. The chain joins TRBV7-8 to TRBJ2-3, with 9 middle bases fitting TRBD1. The encoded CDR3 is CASSLATGGLVTDTQYF. The DNA sequence is given as TGTGCCAGCAGCTTAGCTACAGGGGGCTTAGTCACAGATACGCAGTATTTT.